These T cell receptor beta chains were read from a single sample in a study of OX40 agonist ivuxolimab in advanced cancers. Data came from immunoSEQ multiplex PCR; TCRdb stores just in-frame clones and leaves some out. Among roughly 61,000 clones, 70% to 90% were seen once, and the ten largest hold 0.3% to 0.35%. The specimen comprised CD4+ or CD8+ T cells sorted from blood, sampled in a trial of the OX40 agonist ivuxolimab. The receptors originated from an adult with an advanced solid tumor such as melanoma, head and neck, liver or kidney cancer. Each CDR3 is given with its conserved first and last residue. Fields, in order: V gene, D gene, J gene, clone size, CDR3 protein, CDR3 DNA. D genes are given only for firm matches. Some rows mark clone size as missing; the rest say once, few, many or name a class of expanded clone.

TRBV7-2	TRBD2	TRBJ2-5	.	CASSRTSGGQETQYF	TGTGCCAGCAGCCGGACTAGCGGGGGGCAAGAGACCCAGTACTTC
TRBV7-2	.	TRBJ1-3	.	CASSLLSSGNTIYF	TGTGCCAGCAGCCTTTTGAGCTCTGGAAACACCATATATTTT
TRBV18	.	TRBJ2-4	.	CASSPPASQNIQYF	TGTGCCAGCTCACCACCAGCGTCCCAAAACATTCAGTACTTC
TRBV4-1	TRBD1	TRBJ1-5	.	CASSQVGTGNQPQHF	TGCGCCAGCAGCCAAGTCGGGACAGGGAATCAGCCCCAGCATTTT
TRBV19	TRBD1	TRBJ2-7	.	CASSPRGHYEQYF	TGTGCCAGTAGTCCCAGGGGGCACTACGAGCAGTACTTC
TRBV2	.	TRBJ1-3	.	CASTMDLRSGNTIYF	TGTGCCAGCACTATGGACTTGCGCTCTGGAAACACCATATATTTT
TRBV4-1	.	TRBJ2-1	.	CASSQERVANEQFF	TGCGCCAGCAGCCAAGAAAGGGTAGCCAATGAGCAGTTCTTC
TRBV28	.	TRBJ2-4	.	CASRGGQLAKNIQYF	TGTGCCAGCAGGGGGGGACAGTTAGCCAAAAACATTCAGTACTTC
TRBV7-8	.	TRBJ1-6	.	CASNRPNSPLHF	TGTGCCAGCAACAGGCCTAATTCACCCCTCCACTTT
TRBV5-1	.	TRBJ1-1	few	CASSVRARDTEAFF	TGCGCCAGCAGTGTCAGGGCACGGGACACTGAAGCTTTCTTT
TRBV4-1	.	TRBJ2-3	.	CASSQGGGLGTDTQYF	TGCGCCAGCAGCCAAGGCGGTGGGCTAGGGACAGATACGCAGTATTTT
TRBV6-4	.	TRBJ1-6	.	CASSDVAAGDGSPLHF	TGTGCCAGCAGTGATGTGGCGGCAGGGGATGGTTCACCCCTCCACTTT
TRBV4-1	.	TRBJ1-2	.	CASSQLRLELRSYTF	TGCGCCAGCAGCCAGCTTCGGTTGGAGTTGCGCAGCTACACCTTC
TRBV9	.	TRBJ1-2	.	CASSARTGGPDRGYTF	TGTGCCAGCAGCGCTAGAACCGGGGGACCGGATCGGGGCTACACCTTC
TRBV7-2	.	TRBJ1-2	.	CASSLDRTRVYGYTF	TGTGCCAGCAGCTTAGATAGGACAAGGGTGTATGGCTACACCTTC
TRBV4-3	TRBD2	TRBJ2-2	.	CASSLGRGDHTGELFF	TGCGCCAGTTCCCTGGGGCGGGGGGATCACACCGGGGAGCTGTTTTTT
TRBV5-6	.	TRBJ2-2	.	CASSSLAQNTGELFF	TGTGCCAGCAGCTCCCTAGCGCAGAACACCGGGGAGCTGTTTTTT
TRBV7-6	.	TRBJ2-7	medium-sized	CASSLAASYEQYF	TGTGCCAGCAGCTTAGCCGCTTCCTACGAGCAGTACTTC
TRBV27	.	TRBJ2-3	.	CASSLSRAGTQYF	TGTGCCAGCAGTTTATCCCGGGCAGGTACGCAGTATTTT
TRBV5-6	TRBD1	TRBJ1-6	.	CASSLMGQTNSPLHF	TGTGCCAGCAGCTTGATGGGACAGACTAATTCACCCCTCCACTTT
TRBV10-3	TRBD1	TRBJ2-3	.	CAISDAGTDTDTQYF	TGTGCCATCAGTGACGCCGGGACAGACACAGATACGCAGTATTTT
TRBV19	.	TRBJ1-3	.	CASRTGPGNTIYF	TGTGCCAGTAGAACAGGGCCGGGAAACACCATATATTTT
TRBV5-6	.	TRBJ1-5	.	CASSFSFGVDQPQHF	TGTGCCAGCAGCTTTTCGTTTGGCGTTGATCAGCCCCAGCATTTT
TRBV7-3	TRBD1	TRBJ2-1	.	CASSSPTGQGRGEQFF	TGTGCCAGCAGCTCCCCTACGGGACAGGGGCGGGGGGAGCAGTTCTTC
TRBV6-6	TRBD1	TRBJ1-4	.	CASRGGQGAVGEKLFF	TGTGCCAGCAGGGGCGGACAGGGGGCAGTCGGCGAAAAACTGTTTTTT
TRBV7-9	TRBD1	TRBJ2-1	once	CASSFVRQGPYNEQFF	TGTGCCAGCAGCTTCGTTCGACAGGGACCCTACAATGAGCAGTTCTTC